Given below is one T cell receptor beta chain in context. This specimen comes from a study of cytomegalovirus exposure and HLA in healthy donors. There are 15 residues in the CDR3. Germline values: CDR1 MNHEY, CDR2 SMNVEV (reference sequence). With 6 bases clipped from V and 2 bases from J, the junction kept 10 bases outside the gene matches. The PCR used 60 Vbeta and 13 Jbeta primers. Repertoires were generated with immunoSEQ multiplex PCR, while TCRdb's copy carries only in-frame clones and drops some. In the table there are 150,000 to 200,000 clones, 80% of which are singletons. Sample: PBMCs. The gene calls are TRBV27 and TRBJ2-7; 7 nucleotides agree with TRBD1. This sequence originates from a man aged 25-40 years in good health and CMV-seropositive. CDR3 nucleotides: TGTGCCAGCAGACAATCCGGGACAGCGGCCTACGAGCAGTACTTC. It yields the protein CASRQSGTAAYEQYF.